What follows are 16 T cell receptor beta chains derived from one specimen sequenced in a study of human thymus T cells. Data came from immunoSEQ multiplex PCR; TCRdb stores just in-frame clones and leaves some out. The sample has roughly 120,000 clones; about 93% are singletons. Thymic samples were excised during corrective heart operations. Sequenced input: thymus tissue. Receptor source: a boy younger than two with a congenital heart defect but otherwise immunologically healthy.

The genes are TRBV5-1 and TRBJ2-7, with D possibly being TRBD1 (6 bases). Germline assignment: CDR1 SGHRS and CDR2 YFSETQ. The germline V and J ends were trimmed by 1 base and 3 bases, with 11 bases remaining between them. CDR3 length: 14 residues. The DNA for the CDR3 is TGCGCCAGCAGCTTGTCGACAGGAAACTACGAGCAGTACTTC. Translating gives CASSLSTGNYEQYF.

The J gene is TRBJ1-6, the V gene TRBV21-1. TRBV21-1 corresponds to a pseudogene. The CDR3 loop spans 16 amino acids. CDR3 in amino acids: CASSKGGGRPYSPLHF. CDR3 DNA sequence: TGTGCCAGCAGCAAAGGGGGGGGCAGGCCTTATTCACCCCTCCACTTT.

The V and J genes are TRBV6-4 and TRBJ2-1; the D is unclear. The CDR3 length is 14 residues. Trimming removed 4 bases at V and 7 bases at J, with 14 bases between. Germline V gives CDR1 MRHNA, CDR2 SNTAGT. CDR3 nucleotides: TGTGCCAGCAGTGTAGAAAGGGTATTAAATGAGCAGTTCTTC. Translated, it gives CASSVERVLNEQFF.

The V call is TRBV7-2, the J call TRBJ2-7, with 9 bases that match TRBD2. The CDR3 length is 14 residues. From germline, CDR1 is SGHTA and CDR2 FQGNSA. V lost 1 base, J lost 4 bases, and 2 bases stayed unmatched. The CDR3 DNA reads TGTGCCAGCAGCTTAGGGCGGGGGGGTTACGAGCAGTACTTC. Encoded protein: CASSLGRGGYEQYF.

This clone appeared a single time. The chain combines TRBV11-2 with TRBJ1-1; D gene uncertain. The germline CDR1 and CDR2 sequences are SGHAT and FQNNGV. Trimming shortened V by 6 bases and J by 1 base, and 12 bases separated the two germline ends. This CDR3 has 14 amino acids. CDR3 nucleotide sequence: TGTGCCAGCAGTAAACTACTAGGGAACACTGAAGCTTTCTTT. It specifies CASSKLLGNTEAFF.

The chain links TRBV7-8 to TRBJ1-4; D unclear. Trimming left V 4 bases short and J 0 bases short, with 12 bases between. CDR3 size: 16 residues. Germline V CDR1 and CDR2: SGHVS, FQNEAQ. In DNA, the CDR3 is TGTGCCAGCAGCTCTCGAGGGCCTGCAACTAATGAAAAACTGTTTTTT. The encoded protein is CASSSRGPATNEKLFF. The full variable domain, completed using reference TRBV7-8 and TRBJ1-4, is GAGVSQSPRYKVAKRGQDVALRCDPISGHVSLFWYQQALGQGPEFLTYFQNEAQLDKSGLPSDRFFAERPEGSVSTLKIQRTQQEDSAVYLCASSSRGPATNEKLFFGSGTQLSVL.

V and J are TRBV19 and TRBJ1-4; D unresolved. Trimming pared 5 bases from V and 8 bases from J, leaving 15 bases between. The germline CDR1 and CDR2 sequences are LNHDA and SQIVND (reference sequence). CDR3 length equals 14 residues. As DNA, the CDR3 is TGTGCCAGTAGTCACTGGGCCACCCCGGAAAAACTGTTTTTT. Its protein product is CASSHWATPEKLFF.

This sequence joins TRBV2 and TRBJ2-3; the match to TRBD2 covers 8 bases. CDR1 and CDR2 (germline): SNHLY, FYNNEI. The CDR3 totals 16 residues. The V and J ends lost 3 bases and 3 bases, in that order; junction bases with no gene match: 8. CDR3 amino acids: CASSELRGGRTDTQYF. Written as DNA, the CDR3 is TGTGCCAGCAGTGAGCTACGGGGGGGCCGGACAGATACGCAGTATTTT.

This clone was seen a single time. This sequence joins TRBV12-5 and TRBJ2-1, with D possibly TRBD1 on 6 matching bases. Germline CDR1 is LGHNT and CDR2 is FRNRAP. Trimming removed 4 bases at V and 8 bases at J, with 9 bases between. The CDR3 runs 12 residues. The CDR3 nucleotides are TGTGCTAGTGGTTCTTCAGGGGATGAGCAGTTCTTC. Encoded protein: CASGSSGDEQFF. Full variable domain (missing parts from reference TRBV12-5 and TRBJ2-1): DARVTQTPRHKVTEMGQEVTMRCQPILGHNTVFWYRQTMMQGLELLAYFRNRAPLDDSGMPKDRFSAEMPDATLATLKIQPSEPRDSAVYFCASGSSGDEQFFGPGTRLTVL.

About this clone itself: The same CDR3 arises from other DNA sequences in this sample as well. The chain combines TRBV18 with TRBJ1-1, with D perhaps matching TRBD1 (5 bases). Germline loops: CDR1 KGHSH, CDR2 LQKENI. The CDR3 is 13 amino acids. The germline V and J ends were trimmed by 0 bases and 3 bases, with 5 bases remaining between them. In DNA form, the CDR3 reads TGTGCCAGCTCACCACCCAGGGACACTGAAGCTTTCTTT. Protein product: CASSPPRDTEAFF. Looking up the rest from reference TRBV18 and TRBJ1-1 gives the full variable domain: NAGVMQNPRHLVRRRGQEARLRCSPMKGHSHVYWYRQLPEEGLKFMVYLQKENIIDESGMPKERFSAEFPKEGPSILRIQQVVRGDSAAYFCASSPPRDTEAFFGQGTRLTVV.

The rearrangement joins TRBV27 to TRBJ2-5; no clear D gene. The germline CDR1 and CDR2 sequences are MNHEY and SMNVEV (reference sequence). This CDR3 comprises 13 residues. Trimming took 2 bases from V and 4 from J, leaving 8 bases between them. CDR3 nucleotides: TGTGCCAGCAGTTTAAAGTTCACAGAGACCCAGTACTTC. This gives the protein CASSLKFTETQYF.

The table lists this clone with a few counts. CDR3 region: CTTFGLHF. CDR3 DNA sequence: TGTACCACTTTTGGCCTCCACTTT. The chain recombines TRBV6-5 with TRBJ1-6; D is ambiguous. Germline lookup yields CDR1 MNHEY and CDR2 SVGAGI. The CDR3 spans 8 residues.

The CDR3 DNA is TGTGCCAGCAGGGTCGGGGAGACCCAGTACTTC. Encoded protein: CASRVGETQYF. The V gene is TRBV5-6, the J gene TRBJ2-5; no clear D. The germline CDR1 and CDR2 sequences are SGHDT and YYEEEE. The V end was cut by 5 bases, the J end by 5 bases, with 7 bases between. The CDR3 is 11 amino acids.

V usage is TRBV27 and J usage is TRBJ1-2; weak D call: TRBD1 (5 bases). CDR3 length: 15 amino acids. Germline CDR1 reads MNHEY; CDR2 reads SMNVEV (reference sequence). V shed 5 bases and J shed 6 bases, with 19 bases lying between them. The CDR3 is CASSRRHPGAHGYTF. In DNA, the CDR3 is TGTGCCAGCAGTCGGAGACACCCCGGGGCGCATGGCTACACCTTC.

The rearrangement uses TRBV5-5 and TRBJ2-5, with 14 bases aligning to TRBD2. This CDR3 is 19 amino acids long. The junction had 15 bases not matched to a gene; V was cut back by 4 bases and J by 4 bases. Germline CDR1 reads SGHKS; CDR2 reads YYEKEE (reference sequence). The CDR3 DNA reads TGTGCCAGCAGCCCCACGACTAGCGGGGGGGCGAACTCCCCAGAGACCCAGTACTTC. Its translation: CASSPTTSGGANSPETQYF.

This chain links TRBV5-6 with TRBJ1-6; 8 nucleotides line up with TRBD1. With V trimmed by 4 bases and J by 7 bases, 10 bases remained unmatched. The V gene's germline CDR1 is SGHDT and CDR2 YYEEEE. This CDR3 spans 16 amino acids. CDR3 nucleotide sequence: TGTGCCAGCAGCCTACGGGGACAGGTAGAAAATTCACCCCTCCACTTT. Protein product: CASSLRGQVENSPLHF.